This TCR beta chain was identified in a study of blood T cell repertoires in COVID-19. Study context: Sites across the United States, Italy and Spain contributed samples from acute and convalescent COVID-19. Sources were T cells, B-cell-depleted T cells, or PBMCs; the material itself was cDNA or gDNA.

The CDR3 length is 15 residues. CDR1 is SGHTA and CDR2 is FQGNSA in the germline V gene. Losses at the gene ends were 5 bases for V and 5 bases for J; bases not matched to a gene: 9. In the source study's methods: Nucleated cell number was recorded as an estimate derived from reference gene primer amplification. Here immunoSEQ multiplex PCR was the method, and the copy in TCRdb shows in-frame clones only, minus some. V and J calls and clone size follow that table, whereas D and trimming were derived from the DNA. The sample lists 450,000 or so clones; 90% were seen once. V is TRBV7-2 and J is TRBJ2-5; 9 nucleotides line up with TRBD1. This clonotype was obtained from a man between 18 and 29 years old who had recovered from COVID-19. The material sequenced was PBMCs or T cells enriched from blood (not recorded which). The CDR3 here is CASSPQGANAETQYF. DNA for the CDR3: TGTGCCAGCAGCCCACAGGGGGCTAATGCGGAGACCCAGTACTTC.